The clone carrying this TCR beta chain was counted many times. The data are from a study of blood T cell repertoires in COVID-19. Overall study context: Spain, Italy and the United States supplied samples that represented acute and convalescent COVID-19. The analysed material was cDNA or gDNA that came from T cells, B-cell-depleted T cells, or PBMCs.

Only in-frame clones appear in the TCRdb table, and some are missing; sequencing was by immunoSEQ multiplex PCR. The table lists 100,000 to 150,000 clones, approximately 89% of them singletons. Germline loops: CDR1 MRHNA, CDR2 SNTAGT. This CDR3 is built from 15 residues. Trimming at V came to 6 bases and at J to 4 bases, leaving 8 bases not matched to a gene. The chain carries TRBV6-4 and TRBJ1-3, with 8 positions matching TRBD1. Sequenced material: peripheral blood. This TCR derives from a woman in her seventies with COVID-19, enrolled during active disease. CDR3 amino acids: CASSTGTGDGNTIYF. CDR3 nucleotide sequence: TGTGCCAGCAGCACCGGGACAGGCGACGGAAACACCATATATTTT.